The next 30 T cell receptor beta chains were all read from a single sample in a study of OX40 agonist ivuxolimab in advanced cancers. The method behind the library was the immunoSEQ multiplex PCR assay. The clones in this table, taken by TCRdb from immuneACCESS, are in-frame only. Not every clone is retained; where verified, under half of the shortfall comes from an unresolved V gene, and the cause of the rest is unknown. The sample table shows roughly 50,000 clones, and approximately 89% are seen once. The ten largest clones represent over 10% of the sample. The sequencing here drew on CD4+ or CD8+ T cells sorted from blood, taken in a trial of the OX40 agonist ivuxolimab. The receptors were gathered from an adult with an advanced solid tumor such as melanoma, head and neck, liver or kidney cancer.

Comment on this clone: This CDR3 is also generated by other DNA sequences in the sample. The chain employs TRBV5-1 and TRBJ2-3; TRBD2 might be the D (6 bases). This CDR3 has 15 amino acids. The V gene lost 3 bases and the J gene lost 1 base, with 12 bases spanning the gap. CDR1 and CDR2 from the germline V gene are SGHRS and YFSETQ. This CDR3 reads CASSSGTGGTDTQYF. The CDR3 nucleotides are TGCGCCAGCAGCTCCGGGACGGGGGGCACAGATACGCAGTATTTT. Filled out from reference TRBV5-1 and TRBJ2-3, the complete variable domain reads KAGVTQTPRYLIKTRGQQVTLSCSPISGHRSVSWYQQTPGQGLQFLFEYFSETQRNKGNFPGRFSGRQFSNSRSEMNVSTLELGDSALYLCASSSGTGGTDTQYFGPGTRLTVL.

The CDR3 here is CASRRQGNYGYTF. In nucleotides, the CDR3 is TGTGCCAGCAGACGACAGGGAAACTATGGCTACACCTTC. This chain joins TRBV6-6 and TRBJ1-2, with 7 bases identical to TRBD1. V was pared by 6 bases and J by 2 bases, with 3 bases of the junction left unmatched. The CDR3 loop spans 13 amino acids. Germline lookup yields CDR1 MNHNY and CDR2 SVGAGI (reference sequence).

About this clone itself: The junction does not match germline at one end; this may be a read error. The chain links TRBV18 to TRBJ1-1; no definite D call. From germline, CDR1 is KGHSH and CDR2 LQKENI. The CDR3 is 12 amino acids. Written as DNA, the CDR3 is TGTGCCAGCACACCTGACGGGGCTGAAGCTTTCTTT. Residues: CASTPDGAEAFF.

In its sample, this clone was seen a few times. The chain links TRBV18 to TRBJ2-3, with D perhaps TRBD2 (6 bases). The CDR3 is 14 residues long. CDR1 and CDR2 from the germline V gene are KGHSH and LQKENI. Trimming took off 7 bases at V and 0 bases at J, with 11 bases between the two ends. CDR3 sequence: CASCLLASTDTQYF. Here the CDR3 DNA reads TGTGCCAGCTGCTTGCTAGCGAGCACAGATACGCAGTATTTT.

This sequence joins TRBV15 and TRBJ2-3; D remains unclear. The V and J ends lost 2 bases and 0 bases respectively, with 12 bases between them. Germline CDR1 and CDR2: LNHNV and YYDKDF (reference sequence). This CDR3 contains 16 residues. The CDR3: CATSRRSLSSTDTQYF. The CDR3 DNA follows: TGTGCCACCAGCAGAAGAAGTCTATCTAGCACAGATACGCAGTATTTT. Using reference TRBV15 and TRBJ2-3 for the parts outside the CDR3, the full variable domain is DAMVIQNPRYQVTQFGKPVTLSCSQTLNHNVMYWYQQKSSQAPKLLFHYYDKDFNNEADTPDNFQSRRPNTSFCFLDIRSPGLGDTAMYLCATSRRSLSSTDTQYFGPGTRLTVL.

This chain joins TRBV18 and TRBJ1-1; D gene unclear. CDR3 size: 16 residues. The ends were cut back, 4 bases at V and 0 bases at J, with 15 bases in the middle. The germline gives CDR1 KGHSH, CDR2 LQKENI. CDR3 residues: CASSHNTASMNTEAFF. DNA of the CDR3: TGTGCCAGCTCACACAACACAGCAAGTATGAACACTGAAGCTTTCTTT.

The rearrangement joins TRBV5-4 to TRBJ2-1, with 10 positions matching TRBD2. V lost 5 bases to trimming and J lost 9 bases; unmatched junction nucleotides: 8. Germline CDR1 reads SGHNT; CDR2 reads YYREEE (reference sequence). The CDR3 extends over 14 amino acids. This CDR3 is CASRLAGGIVEQFF. Here the CDR3 DNA reads TGTGCCAGCAGGTTAGCGGGGGGCATAGTTGAGCAGTTCTTC.

V gene TRBV5-1 combines with J gene TRBJ1-2; 8 positions agree with TRBD1. Germline V CDR1 and CDR2: SGHRS, YFSETQ. This CDR3 region has 14 residues. V shed 2 bases, J shed 7 bases, and the junction held 7 bases outside the gene matches. The CDR3 nucleotides read TGCGCCAGCAGCTTAGGGCAGGGGGCTTTTGGCTACACCTTC. Amino acid sequence: CASSLGQGAFGYTF.

V and J are TRBV28 and TRBJ1-4; D uncertain. Germline loops: CDR1 MDHEN, CDR2 SYDVKM. The CDR3 loop spans 13 amino acids. V gave up 6 bases and J gave up 4 bases, with 9 bases separating them. The chain's CDR3 is CASSRTVNEKLFF. The CDR3 DNA reads as TGTGCCAGCAGCCGGACGGTTAATGAAAAACTGTTTTTT. Supplemented by reference TRBV28 and TRBJ1-4, the full variable domain reads DVKVTQSSRYLVKRTGEKVFLECVQDMDHENMFWYRQDPGLGLRLIYFSYDVKMKEKGDIPEGYSVSREKKERFSLILESASTNQTSMYLCASSRTVNEKLFFGSGTQLSVL.

The chain links TRBV5-1 to TRBJ2-3; weak D call: TRBD1 (6 bases). V lost 4 bases to trimming and J lost 6 bases, with 15 bases between them. This CDR3 is built from 14 residues. Germline CDR1 and CDR2: SGHRS and YFSETQ. CDR3 in DNA: TGCGCCAGCAGCCTCGGGCAGGGGCCCGATACGCAGTATTTT. This translates into CASSLGQGPDTQYF. The variable domain in full, completed from reference TRBV5-1 and TRBJ2-3, reads KAGVTQTPRYLIKTRGQQVTLSCSPISGHRSVSWYQQTPGQGLQFLFEYFSETQRNKGNFPGRFSGRQFSNSRSEMNVSTLELGDSALYLCASSLGQGPDTQYFGPGTRLTVL.

The rearrangement joins TRBV7-9 to TRBJ2-2; possibly TRBD2 for D (6 bases). CDR3 length: 14 residues. Germline V lookup: CDR1 SEHNR, CDR2 FQNEAQ (reference sequence). Between the trimmed V and J ends, which lost 1 base and 6 bases, there was a span of 9 bases. As DNA, the CDR3 is TGTGCCAGCAGCTTAGTTACGGGGGCCGGGGAGCTGTTTTTT. This gives the protein CASSLVTGAGELFF. Complete variable domain (other parts from reference TRBV7-9 and TRBJ2-2): DTGVSQNPRHKITKRGQNVTFRCDPISEHNRLYWYRQTLGQGPEFLTYFQNEAQLEKSRLLSDRFSAERPKGSFSTLEIQRTEQGDSAMYLCASSLVTGAGELFFGEGSRLTVL.

J is TRBJ1-3 and V is TRBV11-2; D is uncertain. The CDR3 length is 18 residues. Trimming cost V 7 bases and J 1 base, with 23 bases left between them. From germline, CDR1 is SGHAT and CDR2 FQNNGV. CDR3 DNA: TGTGCCAGCACCCCAGGACCATTACTATTCGGGTCTGGAAACACCATATATTTT. Its protein product is CASTPGPLLFGSGNTIYF.

The rearrangement joins TRBV4-1 to TRBJ2-7, with D perhaps matching TRBD1 (5 bases). The CDR3 loop spans 13 amino acids. Trimming left V 0 bases short and J 6 bases short, with 9 bases between. Germline CDR1 is MGHRA and CDR2 is YSYEKL. Here the CDR3 DNA reads TGCGCCAGCAGCCAAGAGTACCAGGGCGAGCAGTACTTC. The encoded protein is CASSQEYQGEQYF.

In the case of this clone: The germline gene is not matched at one end of the junction; a read error may be the cause. The chain recombines TRBV6-1 with TRBJ2-1, with D perhaps TRBD2 (5 bases). This CDR3 comprises 14 residues. Germline V lookup: CDR1 MNHNS, CDR2 SASEGT. DNA of the CDR3: TGTGCCAGCAGTGAGAGCGGATATTACAAGGAGCAGTTCTTC. Its translation: CASSESGYYKEQFF.

In this sample, this clone turned up once. The chain is built from TRBV7-9 and TRBJ2-5; D might be TRBD2 (5 bases). CDR3 size: 13 residues. CDR1 and CDR2 from the germline V gene are SEHNR and FQNEAQ (reference sequence). Trimming stripped 3 bases from V and 5 bases from J, with 10 bases between. The DNA for the CDR3 is TGTGCCAGCAGCTTCACTAGTTTGGAGACCCAGTACTTC. This codes for CASSFTSLETQYF.

This chain uses TRBV7-8 with TRBJ1-2; D is unclear. V was trimmed by 1 base and J by 6 bases, leaving 6 bases between them. Germline CDR1 SGHVS, CDR2 FQNEAQ. The CDR3 is 12 amino acids. The CDR3 nucleotides read TGTGCCAGCAGCTTAGTGTGGGATGGCTACACCTTC. It encodes CASSLVWDGYTF.

V gene TRBV4-1 combines with J gene TRBJ2-7; tentatively, D is TRBD2 (6 bases). CDR3 size: 15 residues. V lost 2 bases and J lost 0, with 11 bases in between. Looked up from germline, CDR1 is MGHRA and CDR2 is YSYEKL. The CDR3 loop reads CASSQLALSSYEQYF. CDR3 DNA sequence: TGCGCCAGCAGCCAACTAGCGTTGAGCTCCTACGAGCAGTACTTC.

The chain carries TRBV6-6 and TRBJ1-1, with a weak D call TRBD1 (6 bases). This CDR3 comprises 13 residues. The ends were cut back, 7 bases at V and 2 bases at J, with 11 bases in the middle. Germline V CDR1 and CDR2: MNHNY, SVGAGI (reference sequence). In DNA form, the CDR3 reads TGTGCCAGCACCACGGACAGTAACACTGAAGCTTTCTTT. It specifies CASTTDSNTEAFF.

The rearrangement joins TRBV20-1 to TRBJ1-2; D unresolved. Looked up from germline, CDR1 is DFQATT and CDR2 is SNEGSKA (reference sequence). The CDR3 consists of 11 residues. V lost 0 bases and J lost 8, with 7 bases in between. The CDR3 region is CSARDWLGYTF. The CDR3 bases are TGCAGTGCTAGAGATTGGTTGGGCTACACCTTC.

The chain employs TRBV2 and TRBJ2-3; the D is unclear. CDR1 is SNHLY and CDR2 is FYNNEI in the germline V gene. V was cut by 8 bases and J by 2 bases, with 14 bases left in between. The CDR3 spans 14 residues. In DNA form, the CDR3 reads TGTGCCAGCGCCGATCTTCGGTTCACAGATACGCAGTATTTT. Its protein is CASADLRFTDTQYF.

V usage is TRBV2 and J usage is TRBJ2-2, with a tentative D call TRBD2 (5 bases). CDR1 is SNHLY, CDR2 FYNNEI, per germline. This CDR3 is 16 amino acids long. V was pared by 5 bases and J by 1 base, with 14 bases between. The CDR3 here is CASSRTAPRNTGELFF. The CDR3 DNA reads as TGTGCCAGCAGTCGGACTGCCCCCAGGAACACCGGGGAGCTGTTTTTT. The whole variable domain, remainder taken from reference TRBV2 and TRBJ2-2, is EPEVTQTPSHQVTQMGQEVILRCVPISNHLYFYWYRQILGQKVEFLVSFYNNEISEKSEIFDDQFSVERPDGSNFTLKIRSTKLEDSAMYFCASSRTAPRNTGELFFGEGSRLTVL.

J is TRBJ1-2 and V is TRBV18; D may be TRBD1 (5 bases). V lost 2 bases, J lost 2 bases, and 9 bases lay in between. The CDR3 runs 14 residues. The germline V gene has CDR1 KGHSH and CDR2 LQKENI. The CDR3 loop is CASSPMGQNYGYTF. For the CDR3, the DNA is TGTGCCAGCTCACCAATGGGGCAGAACTATGGCTACACCTTC.

There are a few counts of this clone. The chain joins TRBV5-6 to TRBJ2-1, with no clear D. Trimming cost V 2 bases and J 8 bases, with 17 bases left between them. Germline-derived CDR1 and CDR2 are SGHDT and YYEEEE. The CDR3 loop spans 15 amino acids. The CDR3 nucleotides are TGTGCCAGCAGCTTAAGGGTGACCCGGTCGGATGAGCAGTTCTTC. This encodes CASSLRVTRSDEQFF.

This chain links TRBV6-1 with TRBJ2-2, with D uncertain. The germline V gene has CDR1 MNHNS and CDR2 SASEGT. Trimming cost V 1 base and J 0 bases, with 6 bases left between them. The CDR3 runs to 15 residues. CDR3 amino acids: CASSEGAANTGELFF. The CDR3, as DNA: TGTGCCAGCAGTGAAGGGGCCGCGAACACCGGGGAGCTGTTTTTT.

This chain connects TRBV4-2 to TRBJ1-1; possibly TRBD1 for D (6 bases). CDR1 and CDR2 from the germline V gene are LGHNA and YNFKEQ. V shed 1 base and J shed 3 bases, with 24 bases lying between them. CDR3 length: 19 amino acids. CDR3 nucleotide sequence: TGTGCCAGCAGCCAAGGGTGGGGGGGCAAGACAGCGTCGGACACTGAAGCTTTCTTT. Protein sequence: CASSQGWGGKTASDTEAFF.

CDR3 sequence: CASSDEGSGELFF. The CDR3 DNA is TGTGCCAGCAGTGATGAGGGATCCGGGGAGCTGTTTTTT. The chain has TRBV2 and TRBJ2-2; D might be TRBD2 (5 bases). The length of the CDR3 is 13 residues. Germline V gene lookup returns CDR1 SNHLY and CDR2 FYNNEI. V was trimmed by 3 bases and J by 6 bases, leaving 8 bases between them.

The V call is TRBV2, the J call TRBJ1-4; D unclear. In germline, CDR1 is SNHLY, CDR2 FYNNEI. V lost 0 bases and J 8 bases, leaving 4 bases between the germline ends. There are 12 residues in the CDR3. For the CDR3, the DNA is TGTGCCAGCAGTGAAGCTCCGGAAAAACTGTTTTTT. It yields the protein CASSEAPEKLFF.

The genes are TRBV2 and TRBJ2-1, with D unresolved. In germline, CDR1 is SNHLY, CDR2 FYNNEI. The germline V and J ends were trimmed by 4 bases and 3 bases, with 10 bases remaining between them. This CDR3 has 14 residues. The CDR3 reads CASSAGGRYNEQFF. Written as DNA, the CDR3 is TGTGCCAGCAGTGCGGGTGGCCGCTACAATGAGCAGTTCTTC. The whole variable domain, filled in from reference TRBV2 and TRBJ2-1, reads EPEVTQTPSHQVTQMGQEVILRCVPISNHLYFYWYRQILGQKVEFLVSFYNNEISEKSEIFDDQFSVERPDGSNFTLKIRSTKLEDSAMYFCASSAGGRYNEQFFGPGTRLTVL.

The gene calls are TRBV5-1 and TRBJ2-3; no clear D gene. The CDR3 runs to 12 residues. Germline CDR1 is SGHRS and CDR2 is YFSETQ. Trimming pared 4 bases from V and 2 bases from J, leaving 5 bases between. The CDR3 spells CASSPHTDTQYF. CDR3 sequence (DNA): TGCGCCAGCAGCCCACACACAGATACGCAGTATTTT.

This rearrangement joins TRBV18 to TRBJ2-1; TRBD1 is a possible D gene (6 bases). V was pared by 3 bases and J by 4 bases, with 10 bases between. Germline CDR1 is KGHSH and CDR2 is LQKENI. CDR3 length equals 14 residues. In nucleotides, the CDR3 is TGTGCCAGCTCACCTCGGACAGTGTACAATGAGCAGTTCTTC. Protein sequence: CASSPRTVYNEQFF.